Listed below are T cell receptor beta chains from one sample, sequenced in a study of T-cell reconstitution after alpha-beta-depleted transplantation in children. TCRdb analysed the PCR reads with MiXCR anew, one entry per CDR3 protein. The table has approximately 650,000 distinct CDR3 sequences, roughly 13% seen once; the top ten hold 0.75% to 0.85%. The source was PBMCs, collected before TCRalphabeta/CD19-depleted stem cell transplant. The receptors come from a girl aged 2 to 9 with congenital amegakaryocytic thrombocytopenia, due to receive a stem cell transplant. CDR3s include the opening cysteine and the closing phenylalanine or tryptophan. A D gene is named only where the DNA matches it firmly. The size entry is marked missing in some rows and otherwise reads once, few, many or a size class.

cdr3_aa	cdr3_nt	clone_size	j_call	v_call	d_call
CACRLAGSSYEQYF	TGTGCCTGCCGACTAGCGGGAAGCTCCTACGAGCAGTACTTC	-	TRBJ2-7	TRBV30	TRBD2
CASSQEDRAGGYTF	TGTGCCAGCAGCCAAGAAGACAGGGCCGGTGGCTACACCTTC	-	TRBJ1-2	TRBV3-1	TRBD1
CASSQEGDNEQFF	TGCGCCAGCAGCCAAGAGGGTGACAATGAGCAGTTCTTC	many	TRBJ2-1	TRBV4-1	-
CASSPRTRANTGELFF	TGTGCCAGCAGCCCTAGGACTCGGGCGAACACCGGGGAGCTGTTTTTT	-	TRBJ2-2	TRBV14	-
CSARESNNYGYTF	TGCAGTGCTAGAGAGTCTAACAACTATGGCTACACCTTC	many	TRBJ1-2	TRBV20-1	-
CASSLKTEAFF	TGTGCCAGCAGCTTAAAAACTGAAGCTTTCTTT	-	TRBJ1-1	TRBV7-3	-
CASSEGGDSTDTQYF	TGTGCCAGCAGTGAAGGTGGCGACAGCACAGATACGCAGTATTTT	many	TRBJ2-3	TRBV2	-
CASSTGNPYEQYF	TGTGCCAGCAGCACAGGGAACCCCTACGAGCAGTACTTC	-	TRBJ2-7	TRBV12-3/TRBV12-4	-
CASSYGRSSYEQYF	TGTGCCAGCAGTTACGGGAGGAGCTCCTACGAGCAGTACTTC	many	TRBJ2-7	TRBV6-5	-
CATGDLEPQHF	TGTGCCACCGGGGATCTGGAGCCCCAGCATTTT	many	TRBJ1-5	TRBV24-1	-
CASSFWGLAEAFF	TGTGCCAGCAGCTTCTGGGGATTAGCTGAAGCTTTCTTT	-	TRBJ1-1	TRBV5-6	-
CASSQQGPRELFF	TGTGCCAGCAGCCAGCAGGGTCCTAGGGAGCTGTTTTTT	many	TRBJ2-2	TRBV4-2	-
CASSVSDRVYNEQFF	TGCGCCAGCAGTGTATCCGACAGGGTCTACAATGAGCAGTTCTTC	many	TRBJ2-1	TRBV5-1	TRBD1
CASSLASGLGGPVSYEQYF	TGTGCCAGCAGCTTGGCCTCTGGCCTCGGCGGTCCCGTTTCCTACGAGCAGTACTTC	-	TRBJ2-7	TRBV5-4	-
CASSFSGSDTGELFF	TGCGCCAGCAGCTTTAGCGGGAGTGACACCGGGGAGCTGTTTTTT	many	TRBJ2-2	TRBV5-1	TRBD2
CASSFSVGAYDGALETQYF	TGTGCCAGCAGTTTTTCGGTGGGGGCGTATGACGGGGCCTTGGAGACCCAGTACTTC	many	TRBJ2-5	TRBV12-3/TRBV12-4	-
CATSDMTGELFF	TGTGCCACCAGTGATATGACCGGGGAGCTGTTTTTT	few	TRBJ2-2	TRBV24-1	-
CASSPLAGDYEQYF	TGTGCCAGCTCACCACTAGCGGGAGATTACGAGCAGTACTTC	many	TRBJ2-7	TRBV18	TRBD2
CSATGLAGGRFYEQYF	TGCAGTGCAACGGGACTAGCGGGAGGGCGTTTCTACGAGCAGTACTTC	few	TRBJ2-7	TRBV20-1	TRBD2
CASTSGLTDTQYF	TGTGCCAGTACTAGCGGACTCACAGATACGCAGTATTTT	-	TRBJ2-3	TRBV7-2	TRBD2
CASSSIKWTGVLNEQFF	TGTGCCAGCAGCTCGATAAAATGGACAGGGGTCCTCAATGAGCAGTTCTTC	many	TRBJ2-1	TRBV5-8	TRBD1
CASSLEQRYEQYF	TGTGCCAGCAGCTTGGAACAACGATACGAGCAGTACTTC	few	TRBJ2-7	TRBV5-6	-
CSVEREVNTEAFF	TGCAGCGTTGAACGCGAGGTGAACACTGAAGCTTTCTTT	many	TRBJ1-1	TRBV29-1	-
CASSPRDFRNEQFF	TGTGCCAGCAGTCCCCGGGATTTCAGAAATGAGCAGTTCTTC	few	TRBJ2-1	TRBV6-1	-
CASSLTSGNEQYF	TGTGCCAGCAGTTTAACTAGCGGGAACGAGCAGTACTTC	-	TRBJ2-7	TRBV28	TRBD2
CSAGDSFYGYTF	TGCAGTGCTGGGGACTCTTTCTATGGCTACACCTTC	many	TRBJ1-2	TRBV20-1	-
CASSLKGIITDTQYF	TGCGCCAGCAGCTTGAAGGGTATTATTACAGATACGCAGTATTTT	many	TRBJ2-3	TRBV5-1	-
CSATRVGAGELFF	TGCAGCGCTACCAGGGTCGGGGCCGGGGAGCTGTTTTTT	many	TRBJ2-2	TRBV29-1	-
CASRGTGSQAGELFF	TGTGCCAGCAGGGGCACCGGGAGCCAGGCCGGGGAGCTGTTTTTT	-	TRBJ2-2	TRBV2	-
CATSRDQTLSGNEQFF	TGTGCCACCAGCAGAGACCAAACCCTTTCGGGCAATGAGCAGTTCTTC	few	TRBJ2-1	TRBV15	-